The clone carrying this T cell receptor (beta chain) was counted many times. As yet, its antigen is unknown. Amplified TCR beta CDR3 regions derived from RNA transcripts. During a first-round RT-PCR of the TCR CDR3, the HTBI primer set was used. TCRdb called the multiplex PCR reads again in MiXCR, with one record for every CDR3 protein. The table shows approximately 620,000 distinct CDR3 sequences, with approximately 13% occurring only once. These data originate in a study of T cells in Graves' hyperthyroidism and ophthalmopathy. Looking at the study overall: The initial diagnosis was the point when peripheral blood was collected, ahead of any treatment.

V dropped 3 bases and J dropped 7; count of bases not matched to a gene: 7. Germline CDR1 LGHDT, CDR2 YNNKEL (reference sequence). There are 16 residues in the CDR3. Study outcomes and limitations: Most thyroid clonotypes with frequency above 0.001 were detected in blood.

From around 11 ml of fresh peripheral blood, PBMCs were isolated. This clonotype was obtained from a woman aged 25 to 45 with Graves' hyperthyroidism that later progressed to Graves' ophthalmopathy. Sequencing input: blood. This chain links TRBV3-1 with TRBJ2-1, with 12 bases fitting TRBD1. The chain's CDR3 is CASSHLRDRGQNEQFF. CDR3 nucleotides: TGTGCCAGCAGCCACCTCCGGGACAGGGGGCAGAATGAGCAGTTCTTC.